These 22 T cell receptor beta chains were sequenced from one sample in a study of T cell repertoires in cytomegalovirus infection. What these receptors recognize is not known. TCRdb re-derived calls from the reads in MiXCR, one entry per CDR3 protein. The repertoire consists of about 570,000 distinct CDR3 sequences, with about 39% occurring once and the leading ten covering 48%. Sequencing was performed on cultured PBMCs, taken from culture after CMV antigen stimulation. The receptors derive from a human donor in good health (CMV status not recorded). Some clones in this sample may be carry-over from other donors' samples.

This clonotype has more than one count but fewer than ten. The chain employs TRBV29-1 and TRBJ1-1; 8 positions agree with TRBD1. CDR1 SQVTM and CDR2 ANQGSEA come from the germline V gene. V lost 4 bases, J lost 4 bases, and 2 bases stayed unmatched. This CDR3 has 12 residues. CDR3 DNA: TGCAGCGTTGCCACAGGGGGCACTGAAGCTTTCTTT. It codes for CSVATGGTEAFF. Variable domain in full (rest from reference TRBV29-1 and TRBJ1-1): SAVISQKPSRDICQRGTSLTIQCQVDSQVTMMFWYRQQPGQSLTLIATANQGSEATYESGFVIDKFPISRPNLTFSTLTVSNMSPEDSSIYLCSVATGGTEAFFGQGTRLTVV.

V usage is TRBV12-3 or TRBV12-4 and J usage is TRBJ2-1, with D uncertain. This CDR3 is 13 amino acids long. V dropped 3 bases and J dropped 12 bases, with 15 bases sitting between them. The DNA of the CDR3 is TGTGCCAGCAGTTTTCGACCCAATGCTGGGCAGTTCTTC. Its protein product is CASSFRPNAGQFF.

V and J are TRBV20-1 and TRBJ1-1; D might be TRBD1 (6 bases). Germline CDR1 and CDR2: DFQATT and SNEGSKA (reference sequence). V was pared by 5 bases and J by 6 bases, with 19 bases between. The CDR3 is made up of 14 amino acids. The CDR3 nucleotides read TGCAGTGCTGGGACACCATTCGTGTCGGCTGAAGCTTTCTTT. Protein product: CSAGTPFVSAEAFF.

This clonotype has more than one count but fewer than ten. The V gene is TRBV19, the J gene TRBJ1-1, with D maybe TRBD1 (6 bases). CDR3 length: 14 amino acids. V was clipped by 6 bases and J by 0 bases, with 11 bases between them. Germline-derived CDR1 and CDR2 are LNHDA and SQIVND (reference sequence). The CDR3 here is CASRVQGMNTEAFF. CDR3 sequence (DNA): TGTGCCAGTAGGGTACAGGGCATGAACACTGAAGCTTTCTTT.

This rearrangement joins TRBV6-2 or TRBV6-3 to TRBJ2-1, with D perhaps being TRBD1 or TRBD2 (6 bases each). Trimming took off 9 bases at V and 5 bases at J, with 20 bases between the two ends. CDR3 length equals 15 residues. The V gene's germline CDR1 is MNHEY and CDR2 SVGEGT. CDR3 sequence (DNA): TGTGCCAGAAGGGGGGCCAGGGACACCAACAATGAGCAGTTCTTC. Translation: CARRGARDTNNEQFF.

The gene calls are TRBV7-8 and TRBJ1-5; D uncertain. The CDR3 is 13 residues long. Germline CDR1 is SGHVS and CDR2 is FQNEAQ. V dropped 4 bases and J dropped 3 bases, with 7 bases sitting between them. In nucleotides, the CDR3 is TGTGCCAGCAGCTCCGGGGTCAATCAGCCCCAGCATTTT. The encoded protein is CASSSGVNQPQHF. The entire variable domain, with the rest obtained from reference TRBV7-8 and TRBJ1-5, is as follows: GAGVSQSPRYKVAKRGQDVALRCDPISGHVSLFWYQQALGQGPEFLTYFQNEAQLDKSGLPSDRFFAERPEGSVSTLKIQRTQQEDSAVYLCASSSGVNQPQHFGDGTRLSIL.

The rearrangement uses TRBV27 and TRBJ1-5; no firm D call. V was trimmed by 3 bases and J by 5 bases, leaving 8 bases between them. In germline, CDR1 is MNHEY, CDR2 SMNVEV (reference sequence). This CDR3 region has 13 residues. The CDR3 DNA reads TGTGCCAGCAGTTTGTCCAATTATCAGCCCCAGCATTTT. Translation gives CASSLSNYQPQHF.

The V call is TRBV28, the J call TRBJ1-6; 7 nucleotides line up with TRBD1. CDR3 length: 15 residues. CDR1 and CDR2 (germline): MDHEN, SYDVKM. V was clipped by 8 bases and J by 2 bases; unmatched bases: 6. The CDR3, as DNA: TGTGCCAGCGGCGTACAGGGGACCTATAATTCACCCCTCCACTTT. Amino acid sequence: CASGVQGTYNSPLHF.

This clonotype was counted only a few times. The CDR3 nucleotides read TGTGCCAGCAGCTTACTCGAGTTCACAGATACGCAGTATTTT. Translated, it gives CASSLLEFTDTQYF. This chain uses TRBV7-8 with TRBJ2-3; D gene unclear. Germline V gene data show CDR1 as SGHVS and CDR2 as FQNEAQ. This CDR3 region has 14 residues. Deletions cut 2 bases from V and 2 bases from J, with 8 bases between.

This clonotype was seen repeatedly, ten times or more. The chain links TRBV28 to TRBJ2-6; TRBD2 is a possible D gene (7 bases). The length of the CDR3 is 16 residues. Germline-derived CDR1 and CDR2 are MDHEN and SYDVKM. Trimming stripped 6 bases from V and 4 bases from J, with 16 bases between. The CDR3 loop reads CASRYREGTGANVLTF. The DNA for the CDR3 is TGTGCCAGCAGGTACAGGGAGGGAACGGGGGCCAACGTCCTGACTTTC.

V usage is TRBV23-1 and J usage is TRBJ2-7, with 12 nucleotides matching TRBD1. TRBV23-1 is labeled an ORF, and its function is uncertain. The trim removed 5 bases at V and 2 bases at J, leaving 31 bases unmatched. This CDR3 is 24 amino acids long. CDR3 nucleotide sequence: TGCGCCAGCAGTTTCCGGGACAGGGGGCCTACGAGCAGTACTTTAGGACAGGGGGCCTACGAGCAGTACTTC. Its translation is CASSFRDRGPTSSTLGQGAYEQYF.

This clonotype was detected a few times. The rearrangement uses TRBV7-9 and TRBJ2-3; D is perhaps TRBD2 (6 bases). This CDR3 spans 17 amino acids. The germline V and J ends were trimmed by 3 bases and 0 bases, with 16 bases remaining between them. Germline V gene data show CDR1 as SEHNR and CDR2 as FQNEAQ (reference sequence). The CDR3 sequence: CASSFPSSVLSTDTQYF. The CDR3, as DNA: TGTGCCAGCAGCTTCCCATCTAGCGTTTTAAGCACAGATACGCAGTATTTT.

This clonotype appeared a few times. This rearrangement joins TRBV6-6 to TRBJ1-5; D is possibly TRBD1 (5 bases). Per germline, CDR1 MNHNY and CDR2 SVGAGI (reference sequence). V gave up 4 bases and J gave up 2 bases, with 21 bases separating them. This CDR3 has 18 amino acids. Here the CDR3 DNA reads TGTGCCAGCAGTTCCCGTGTCGAGGGGCGGGGTGGCAATCAGCCCCAGCATTTT. Its translation is CASSSRVEGRGGNQPQHF.

Remarks on this clonotype: One end of the junction varies from germline; a read error may be responsible. The genes are TRBV5-4 and TRBJ2-7; a weak D match, TRBD2 (6 bases). In germline, CDR1 is SGHNT, CDR2 YYREEE (reference sequence). The CDR3 spans 17 residues. CDR3 sequence: CAGSLTVAGTCIYEQYF. CDR3 DNA: TGTGCCGGCAGCTTAACGGTCGCCGGGACTTGCATCTACGAGCAGTACTTC.

The chain couples TRBV27 to TRBJ2-7; the D gene could be TRBD1 or TRBD2 (5 bases each). The CDR3 is 14 amino acids. Germline V lookup: CDR1 MNHEY, CDR2 SMNVEV (reference sequence). Trimming left V 8 bases short and J 4 bases short, with 18 bases between. The DNA of the CDR3 is TGTGCCAGCGGGGGTGGGAAAGACGGGTACGAGCAGTACTTC. This sequence encodes CASGGGKDGYEQYF.

This chain joins TRBV11-2 and TRBJ2-2; 7 bases line up with TRBD1. There are 14 residues in the CDR3. The V and J ends lost 7 bases and 4 bases, in that order; junction bases with no gene match: 6. Germline V gene lookup returns CDR1 SGHAT and CDR2 FQNNGV. This chain's CDR3 is CASTPNRGTGELFF. CDR3 sequence (DNA): TGTGCCAGCACCCCCAACAGGGGCACCGGGGAGCTGTTTTTT.

The CDR3 loop is CASGRSTGAKNIQYF. In nucleotides, the CDR3 is TGTGCCAGCGGGCGCTCCACGGGGGCCAAAAACATTCAGTACTTC. The chain has TRBV12-3 or TRBV12-4 and TRBJ2-4; D is possibly TRBD2 (5 bases). Trimming cost V 8 bases and J 1 base, with 15 bases left between them. CDR3 length equals 15 residues.

This clonotype was counted a few times. V usage is TRBV19 and J usage is TRBJ2-2, with 10 bases aligning to TRBD1. From germline, CDR1 is LNHDA and CDR2 SQIVND (reference sequence). This CDR3 is 15 amino acids long. V shed 3 bases, J shed 5 bases, and the junction held 3 bases outside the gene matches. The DNA of the CDR3 is TGTGCCAGTAGTATCGGGACAGGGGTAACCGGGGAGCTGTTTTTT. Encoded protein: CASSIGTGVTGELFF.

The chain has TRBV10-3 and TRBJ2-5; 11 positions match TRBD2. The trim removed 10 bases at V and 2 bases at J, leaving 3 bases unmatched. CDR3 size: 13 residues. Germline V gene lookup returns CDR1 ENHRY and CDR2 SYGVKD. In DNA, the CDR3 is TGTGCCACCAGACTAGCGGGGCAAGAGACCCAGTACTTC. Translation: CATRLAGQETQYF.

This chain uses TRBV6-1 with TRBJ2-5, with 9 nucleotides matching TRBD1. This CDR3 is built from 15 residues. Germline loops: CDR1 MNHNS, CDR2 SASEGT. The J segment lost 5 bases and the V segment lost 3 bases, leaving 7 bases of the junction unmatched. This chain's CDR3 is CASSDPGQGFETQYF. The DNA of the CDR3 is TGTGCCAGCAGTGATCCGGGACAGGGTTTTGAGACCCAGTACTTC.

This clonotype was counted between two and nine times. V is TRBV6-5 and J is TRBJ1-5; no reliable D call. Trimming removed 5 bases at V and 7 bases at J, with 15 bases between. Germline V CDR1 and CDR2: MNHEY, SVGAGI. The CDR3 is 14 amino acids. As DNA, the CDR3 is TGTGCCAGCAGTACCAGCTCGGGGTGGCAGCCCCAGCATTTT. It is translated as CASSTSSGWQPQHF.

V and J are TRBV19 and TRBJ1-5; D is unresolved. This CDR3 is 15 amino acids long. The germline V gene encodes CDR1 LNHDA and CDR2 SQIVND (reference sequence). Trimming pared 3 bases from V and 2 bases from J, leaving 11 bases between. CDR3: CASSIQRVGNQPQHF. The CDR3 DNA reads TGTGCCAGTAGTATTCAGAGGGTTGGCAATCAGCCCCAGCATTTT.